The next 11 T cell receptor beta chains were all read from a single sample in a study of identical twins. TCRdb fed the 5' RACE reads into MiXCR, producing one record per CDR3 protein. In the table there are fewer than 900,000 distinct CDR3 sequences, roughly 20% of which are singletons. The sample also formed part of further work on T cells expressing NK-cell markers.

The sample taken for sequencing was PBMCs. The receptors stem from a woman younger than 30 in good health.

The genes are TRBV11-3 and TRBJ2-3, with a possible D match to TRBD2 (6 bases). The V end lost 4 bases, the J end lost 10 bases, and 18 bases lay between the germline ends. This CDR3 is 14 amino acids long. The germline V gene encodes CDR1 SGHNT and CDR2 YENEEA. Here the CDR3 reads CASSSGLLTAPQYF. The CDR3 DNA reads TGTGCCAGCAGCTCGGGACTCCTCACGGCTCCGCAGTATTTT.

The J gene is TRBJ2-7, the V gene TRBV27, with D perhaps assigned TRBD1 or TRBD2 (7 bases each). The germline CDR1 and CDR2 sequences are MNHEY and SMNVEV (reference sequence). This CDR3 spans 17 amino acids. The germline V and J ends were trimmed by 7 bases and 4 bases, with 26 bases remaining between them. This CDR3 is CASTPVGGGDRFYEQYF. The CDR3 DNA is TGTGCCAGCACCCCAGTGGGGGGAGGGGACAGATTTTACGAGCAGTACTTC.

This clonotype was seen a handful of times. The V gene is TRBV7-9, the J gene TRBJ2-5; D may be TRBD2 (6 bases). The V gene's germline CDR1 is SEHNR and CDR2 FQNEAQ (reference sequence). V was clipped by 4 bases and J by 3 bases, with 15 bases between them. CDR3 size: 15 residues. CDR3 protein: CASSSPEWGEETQYF. The CDR3 DNA reads as TGTGCCAGCAGCTCGCCGGAATGGGGGGAAGAGACCCAGTACTTC.

This clonotype was seen ten or more times. J is TRBJ2-2 and V is TRBV12-3 or TRBV12-4; D may be TRBD1 (5 bases). V gave up 5 bases and J gave up 6 bases, with 13 bases separating them. This CDR3 is 14 amino acids long. CDR3 DNA sequence: TGTGCCAGCAGTCCCGCCTCAGGGCCCGGGGAGCTGTTTTTT. Encoded protein: CASSPASGPGELFF.

This chain uses TRBV4-2 with TRBJ2-2; D is perhaps TRBD2 (7 bases). This CDR3 contains 16 residues. Germline V gene lookup returns CDR1 LGHNA and CDR2 YNFKEQ. V was cut by 4 bases and J by 6 bases, with 18 bases left in between. CDR3 amino acids: CASSRGLGGLAGELFF. In DNA, the CDR3 is TGTGCCAGCAGCCGGGGACTCGGGGGGCTGGCCGGGGAGCTGTTTTTT.

This clonotype occurred a few times. V is TRBV10-3 and J is TRBJ2-3; 12 positions match TRBD2. With V trimmed by 4 bases and J by 2 bases, 4 bases remained unmatched. The CDR3 has 16 amino acids. CDR1 is ENHRY and CDR2 is SYGVKD in the germline V gene. The CDR3 coding sequence is TGTGCCATCAGTGGACTAGCGGGGGTGAACACAGATACGCAGTATTTT. It is translated as CAISGLAGVNTDTQYF.

This clonotype was observed a few times. The chain links TRBV5-5 to TRBJ2-3; D might be TRBD2 (6 bases). Germline V gene data show CDR1 as SGHKS and CDR2 as YYEKEE (reference sequence). The CDR3 covers 16 residues. The ends were cut back, 4 bases at V and 0 bases at J, with 15 bases in the middle. The CDR3 nucleotides are TGTGCCAGCAGCCCGGGGGTTTCTTCTAGCACAGATACGCAGTATTTT. This encodes CASSPGVSSSTDTQYF. Drawing the rest from reference TRBV5-5 and TRBJ2-3, the complete variable domain is DAGVTQSPTHLIKTRGQQVTLRCSPISGHKSVSWYQQVLGQGPQFIFQYYEKEERGRGNFPDRFSARQFPNYSSELNVNALLLGDSALYLCASSPGVSSSTDTQYFGPGTRLTVL.

This chain joins TRBV7-3 and TRBJ2-3; 16 bases are a match to TRBD2. The CDR3 spans 16 residues. V gave up 5 bases and J gave up 6 bases; unmatched junction bases: 5. Germline V gives CDR1 SGHTA, CDR2 FQGTGA. CDR3 in amino acids: CASSTGLAGGPDTQYF. The DNA for the CDR3 is TGTGCCAGCAGCACGGGACTAGCGGGGGGGCCTGATACGCAGTATTTT.

The count of this clonotype is one. The chain is built from TRBV7-3 and TRBJ2-1; maybe TRBD2 (5 bases). Germline V gives CDR1 SGHTA, CDR2 FQGTGA. V was pared by 5 bases and J by 6 bases, with 11 bases between. This CDR3 is 13 amino acids long. The CDR3 nucleotides are TGTGCCAGCAGCCAACGGACTGGCAATGAGCAGTTCTTC. Encoded protein: CASSQRTGNEQFF.

V usage is TRBV6-2 or TRBV6-3 and J usage is TRBJ2-7, with TRBD2 matching 12 bases. Germline values: CDR1 MNHEY, CDR2 SVGEGT. Losses at the gene ends were 6 bases for V and 3 bases for J; bases not matched to a gene: 9. This CDR3 contains 16 residues. Here the CDR3 DNA reads TGTGCCAGCAGCCGTGACCTAGCGGGAGGGAGCTACGAGCAGTACTTC. Translated, it gives CASSRDLAGGSYEQYF.

This clonotype occurred many times. The V call is TRBV20-1, the J call TRBJ2-1; 15 nucleotides line up with TRBD2. CDR3 size: 16 residues. Germline assignment: CDR1 DFQATT and CDR2 SNEGSKA (reference sequence). The ends lost 6 bases at V and 8 bases at J; junction bases unmatched: 11. CDR3 DNA: TGCAGTGCGCCTAGGACTAGCGGGAGGGCCGGGGATGAGCAGTTCTTC. It specifies CSAPRTSGRAGDEQFF.